This T cell receptor beta chain was identified in a study of T cell responses to AZD1222 COVID-19 vaccine. The protocol was immunoSEQ multiplex PCR, while the TCRdb copy is restricted to in-frame clones and leaves out a portion. The data hold 150,000 to 250,000 clones, with approximately 89% observed a single time. Whole-study findings and limits: Unmutated variant regions reportedly attract nearly half of all spike-specific TCRs. Clonal diversity was possibly underestimated, and the donors were mostly white British, with more females.

Pooled in the analysis were second doses at about 4 or about 12 weeks. Trimming stripped 5 bases from V and 2 bases from J, with 17 bases between. In germline, CDR1 is MNHEY, CDR2 SMNVEV (reference sequence). The CDR3 is 16 residues long. In the case of this clone: What it binds is not known.

This TCR came from an adult who received the AZD1222 COVID-19 vaccine. The specimen was peripheral blood, collected 28 days after the second AZD1222 dose. The rearrangement joins TRBV27 to TRBJ2-3, with TRBD2 as a possible D gene (6 bases). The CDR3 DNA follows: TGTGCCAGCAGTCCCCTCGCGGGAATTAACACAGATACGCAGTATTTT. Amino acids: CASSPLAGINTDTQYF.